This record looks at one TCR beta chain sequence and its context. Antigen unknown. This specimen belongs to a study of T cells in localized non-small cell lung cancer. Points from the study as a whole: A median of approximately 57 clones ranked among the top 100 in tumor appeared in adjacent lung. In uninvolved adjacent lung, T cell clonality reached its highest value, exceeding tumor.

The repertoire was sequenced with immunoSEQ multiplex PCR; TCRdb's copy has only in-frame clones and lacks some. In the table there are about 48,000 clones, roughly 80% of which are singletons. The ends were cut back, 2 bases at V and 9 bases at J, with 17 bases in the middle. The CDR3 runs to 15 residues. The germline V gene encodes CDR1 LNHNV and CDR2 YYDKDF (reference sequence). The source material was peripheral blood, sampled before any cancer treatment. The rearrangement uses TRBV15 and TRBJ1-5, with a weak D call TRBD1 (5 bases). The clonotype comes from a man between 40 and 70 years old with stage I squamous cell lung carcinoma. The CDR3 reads CATSRSQGRGTPQHF. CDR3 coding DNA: TGTGCCACCAGCAGATCCCAGGGCCGGGGGACGCCCCAGCATTTT.